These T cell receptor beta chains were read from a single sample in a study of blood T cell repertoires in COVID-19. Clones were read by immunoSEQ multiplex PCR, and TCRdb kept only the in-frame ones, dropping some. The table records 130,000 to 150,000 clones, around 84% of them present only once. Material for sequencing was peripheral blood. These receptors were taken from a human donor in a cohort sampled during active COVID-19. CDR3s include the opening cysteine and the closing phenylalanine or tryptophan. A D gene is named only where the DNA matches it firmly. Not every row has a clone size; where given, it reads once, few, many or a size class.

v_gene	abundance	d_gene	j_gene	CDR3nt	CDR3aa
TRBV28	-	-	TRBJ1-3	TGTGCCAGCAGGCCCAGGGGATACTCTGGAAACACCATATATTTT	CASRPRGYSGNTIYF
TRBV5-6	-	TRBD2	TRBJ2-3	TGTGCCAGCAGTCGAATCCGGGACTACCTCCTCACAGATACGCAGTATTTT	CASSRIRDYLLTDTQYF
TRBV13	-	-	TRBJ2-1	TGTGCCAGCAGCTTCGCCGGGGGTGAGCAGTTCTTC	CASSFAGGEQFF
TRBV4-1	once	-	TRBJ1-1	TGCGCCAGCAGCCAACTGGGGGGGGTGAAGAACACTGAAGCTTTCTTT	CASSQLGGVKNTEAFF
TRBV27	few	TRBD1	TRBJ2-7	TGTGCCAGCAGTTTATCGCGACAGGGTTACGAGCAGTACTTC	CASSLSRQGYEQYF
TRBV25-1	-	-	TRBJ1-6	TGTGCCAGCAGTGAATGGGCAGCACCCCTCCACTTT	CASSEWAAPLHF
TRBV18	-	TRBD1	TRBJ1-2	TGTGCCAGCTCACCACTGGAGGGGGCCGGCTATGGCTACACCTTC	CASSPLEGAGYGYTF
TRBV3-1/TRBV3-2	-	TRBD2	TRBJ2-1	TGTGCCAGCAGCCAAGGTACGGGGGGAGAGTACAATGAGCAGTTCTTC	CASSQGTGGEYNEQFF
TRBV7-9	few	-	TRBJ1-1	TGTGCCAGCAGCTTAGGGCCAGGGAACACTGAAGCTTTCTTT	CASSLGPGNTEAFF
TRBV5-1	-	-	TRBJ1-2	TGCGCCAGCAGTCTCGGTGCGGAAAATGGCTACACCTTC	CASSLGAENGYTF
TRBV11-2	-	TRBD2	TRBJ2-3	TGTGCCAGCAAGCTGGCGGGGGGGAGAGATACGCAGTATTTT	CASKLAGGRDTQYF
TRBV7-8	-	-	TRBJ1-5	TGTGCCAGCAGCTTGCGTCCCGATCAGCCCCAGCATTTT	CASSLRPDQPQHF
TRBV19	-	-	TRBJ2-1	TGTGCCAGTAGTATAGGGCAGGGGTTCGGGGAGCAGTTCTTC	CASSIGQGFGEQFF
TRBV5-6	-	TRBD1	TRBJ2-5	TGTGCCAGCAGCTTGGTACAGGGGGCATTAGAGACCCAGTACTTC	CASSLVQGALETQYF
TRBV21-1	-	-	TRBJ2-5	TGTGCCAGCCATCTCGGGTTAGCGGGGGGGCCGGACTTC	CASHLGLAGGPDF
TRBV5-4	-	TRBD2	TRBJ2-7	TGTGCCAGCTCCCCTCCCAGCGGGGGGGCGAACGAGCAGTACTTC	CASSPPSGGANEQYF
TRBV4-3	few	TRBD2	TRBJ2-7	TGCGCCAGCAGCCAAGGCTCCCCTAGCGGGGGATACGAGCAGTACTTC	CASSQGSPSGGYEQYF
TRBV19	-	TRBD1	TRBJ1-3	TGTGCCAGTTATTCGGCCAGGGGGCTGCACGGAAACACCATATATTTT	CASYSARGLHGNTIYF
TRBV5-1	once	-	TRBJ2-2	TGCGCCAGCAGCTTCCAGGGGTCCGGGGAGCTGTTTTTT	CASSFQGSGELFF
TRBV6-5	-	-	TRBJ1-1	TGTGCCAGTAGGGGGAACACTGAAGCTTTCTTT	CASRGNTEAFF
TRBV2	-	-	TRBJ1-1	TGTGCCAGCAGTGAATTAGGTATCGGGGCTTTCTTT	CASSELGIGAFF
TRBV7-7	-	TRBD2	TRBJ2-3	TGTGCTAGCAGCTTAGTGGGGGGGGACACAGATACGCAGTATTTT	CASSLVGGDTDTQYF
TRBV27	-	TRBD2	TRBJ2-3	TGTGCCAGCAGTTTGGGGGCGGGGGGCCACACAGATACGCAGTATTTT	CASSLGAGGHTDTQYF
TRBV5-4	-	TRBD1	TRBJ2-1	TGTGCCAGCAGCTGGACCGGGACAGTCTACAATGAGCAGTTCTTC	CASSWTGTVYNEQFF
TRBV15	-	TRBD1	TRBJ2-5	TGTGCCACCAAATCTCGAGGGGGCGAGACCCAGTACTTC	CATKSRGGETQYF
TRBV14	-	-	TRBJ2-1	TGTGCCAGCAGCCCACTCCTATGGGAGCAGTTCTTC	CASSPLLWEQFF
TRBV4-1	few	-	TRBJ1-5	TGCGCCAGCAGCCCTATCCAGGGGCCGCCGAATCAGCCCCAGCATTTT	CASSPIQGPPNQPQHF
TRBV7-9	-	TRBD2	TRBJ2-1	TGTGCCAGCAGCTCCGGGACTAGCTATGAGCAGTTCTTC	CASSSGTSYEQFF
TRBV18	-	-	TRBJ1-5	TGTGCCAGCTCGCCCGGTGGAGGCAATCAGCCCCAGCATTTT	CASSPGGGNQPQHF
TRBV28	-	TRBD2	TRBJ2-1	TGTGCCAGCAGTTCTCCGGGACTAGGTTGGTTCTTC	CASSSPGLGWFF